The 13 T cell receptor beta chains given below trace back to one sample, sequenced in a study of siplizumab effects on memory and regulatory T cells. This table comes from immunoSEQ multiplex PCR, and its TCRdb copy is limited to in-frame clones, with some not included. Found here are some 99,000 clones, approximately 90% of them singletons; the top ten hold about 0.75%. The sample comprised Tregs sorted from blood. Every receptor here comes from a human donor in good health.

V usage is TRBV5-1 and J usage is TRBJ2-2; no definite D call. The V and J ends lost 4 bases and 5 bases respectively, with 9 bases between them. This CDR3 is built from 13 residues. Germline V gene sequence: CDR1 SGHRS, CDR2 YFSETQ. DNA for the CDR3: TGCGCCAGCAGCCGCTTGGGAACCGGGGAGCTGTTTTTT. Its protein product is CASSRLGTGELFF.

This clone was counted a single time. This sample also contains other DNA sequences that code for the same CDR3. The chain is built from TRBV18 and TRBJ2-7; 7 bases map to TRBD2. The CDR3 contains 13 residues. The V gene end was trimmed by 3 bases and the J gene end by 1 base; junction bases not matched to a gene: 0. Germline CDR1 and CDR2: KGHSH and LQKENI. In nucleotides, the CDR3 is TGTGCCAGCTCACCGGGAGGGTCCTACGAGCAGTACTTC. Protein: CASSPGGSYEQYF.

The chain has TRBV5-1 and TRBJ2-3, with D perhaps TRBD2 (6 bases). CDR3 size: 15 residues. Trimming took 4 bases from V and 0 from J, leaving 12 bases between them. Germline CDR1 SGHRS, CDR2 YFSETQ. Here the CDR3 reads CASSAGLLSTDTQYF. The CDR3 region has the DNA TGCGCCAGCAGCGCGGGGTTACTAAGCACAGATACGCAGTATTTT. Full variable domain (outside the CDR3, taken from reference TRBV5-1 and TRBJ2-3): KAGVTQTPRYLIKTRGQQVTLSCSPISGHRSVSWYQQTPGQGLQFLFEYFSETQRNKGNFPGRFSGRQFSNSRSEMNVSTLELGDSALYLCASSAGLLSTDTQYFGPGTRLTVL.

The chain recombines TRBV5-1 with TRBJ2-2, with a tentative D call TRBD2 (6 bases). The CDR3 totals 16 residues. Trimming left V 0 bases short and J 6 bases short, with 15 bases between. CDR1 and CDR2 (germline): SGHRS, YFSETQ. The CDR3 loop reads CASSLALEGWAGELFF. CDR3 nucleotide sequence: TGCGCCAGCAGCTTGGCCTTGGAGGGTTGGGCCGGGGAGCTGTTTTTT.

This chain connects TRBV5-8 to TRBJ2-3, with 7 bases that match TRBD2. V was pared by 1 base and J by 2 bases, with 7 bases of the junction left unmatched. The CDR3 has 16 amino acids. Germline V lookup: CDR1 SGHTS, CDR2 YDEGEE. The CDR3 DNA follows: TGTGCCAGCAGCTTGTTGGCTAGCGGACCCACAGATACGCAGTATTTT. This gives the protein CASSLLASGPTDTQYF.

The chain is built from TRBV5-1 and TRBJ2-5; D gene ambiguous. Germline V CDR1 and CDR2: SGHRS, YFSETQ. Between the trimmed V and J ends, which lost 1 base and 4 bases, there was a span of 8 bases. This CDR3 region has 13 residues. The CDR3 reads CASSLRELETQYF. The CDR3, as DNA: TGCGCCAGCAGCTTGAGGGAATTAGAGACCCAGTACTTC.

J is TRBJ2-6 and V is TRBV5-5; D may be TRBD1 (6 bases). CDR3 size: 16 residues. Germline CDR1 is SGHKS and CDR2 is YYEKEE (reference sequence). V was shortened by 5 bases and J by 4 bases, with 16 bases between the two germline ends. The CDR3 DNA reads TGTGCCAGCAGGCGTATGGGGGCTGGCGGGGCCAACGTCCTGACTTTC. Encoded protein: CASRRMGAGGANVLTF. Based on the CDR3 plus reference TRBV5-5 and TRBJ2-6, the full variable domain is DAGVTQSPTHLIKTRGQQVTLRCSPISGHKSVSWYQQVLGQGPQFIFQYYEKEERGRGNFPDRFSARQFPNYSSELNVNALLLGDSALYLCASRRMGAGGANVLTFGAGSRLTVL.

CDR3 in amino acids: CASSRTENEKLFF. CDR3 coding DNA: TGTGCCAGCTCAAGGACCGAAAACGAAAAACTGTTTTTT. The rearrangement uses TRBV18 and TRBJ1-4; no reliable D call. CDR3 size: 13 residues. Germline V gene data show CDR1 as KGHSH and CDR2 as LQKENI. V lost 5 bases, J lost 8 bases, and 12 bases lay in between.

This clone was observed a single time. The rearrangement joins TRBV7-6 to TRBJ2-3, with a possible D match to TRBD2 (5 bases). V was trimmed by 5 bases and J by 4 bases, leaving 7 bases between them. CDR3 length: 12 residues. Germline CDR1 is SGHVS and CDR2 is FNYEAQ. The CDR3 loop is CASSPSPDTQYF. Written as DNA, the CDR3 is TGTGCCAGCAGCCCTAGCCCAGATACGCAGTATTTT.

This clone was counted between two and nine times. The CDR3 here is CASSSPFTDTQYF. CDR3 nucleotide sequence: TGTGCCAGCAGCTCGCCCTTCACAGATACGCAGTATTTT. V and J are TRBV6-1 and TRBJ2-3; D is unresolved. V lost 6 bases, J lost 2 bases, and 9 bases lay in between. Germline V CDR1 and CDR2: MNHNS, SASEGT. CDR3 size: 13 residues.

A single count supports this clone. V gene TRBV5-1 combines with J gene TRBJ2-7; 10 positions agree with TRBD1. The ends lost 4 bases at V and 6 bases at J; junction bases unmatched: 10. This CDR3 comprises 15 residues. Germline lookup yields CDR1 SGHRS and CDR2 YFSETQ. The CDR3 protein is CASSRMPGQGTEQYF. In nucleotides, the CDR3 is TGCGCCAGCAGCCGGATGCCGGGACAGGGGACCGAGCAGTACTTC.

The gene calls are TRBV29-1 and TRBJ1-2; maybe TRBD1 (5 bases). Trimming cost V 0 bases and J 7 bases, with 21 bases left between them. CDR3 size: 16 residues. Germline CDR1 reads SQVTM; CDR2 reads ANQGSEA. As DNA, the CDR3 is TGCAGCGTTGAAGATCGAGGCGCAGGGCAGCACCCTGGCTACACCTTC. Translating gives CSVEDRGAGQHPGYTF.

The chain employs TRBV10-1 and TRBJ2-7, with D tentatively TRBD2 (6 bases). There are 13 residues in the CDR3. Per the germline V gene, CDR1 is WNHNN and CDR2 is SYGVQD (reference sequence). Trimming shortened V by 6 bases and J by 3 bases, and 12 bases separated the two germline ends. The CDR3 here is CASSRDSYYEQYF. In DNA, the CDR3 is TGCGCCAGCAGCCGGGACTCATACTACGAGCAGTACTTC.